Each of the 13 T cell receptor beta chains below was sequenced from the same sample in a study of cytomegalovirus exposure and HLA in healthy donors. Vbeta (60) and Jbeta (13) primers were used in the PCR. The assay was immunoSEQ multiplex PCR, and TCRdb's table has in-frame clones only and misses some. This sample has 150,000 to 200,000 clones, with less than 90% found just once. The source material was PBMCs. These TCRs come from a man younger than 30 in good health and CMV-seronegative.

CDR3 loop: CASSSWYGSPLHF. As DNA, the CDR3 is TGTGCCAGCAGTTCTTGGTACGGTTCACCCCTCCACTTT. The rearrangement joins TRBV27 to TRBJ1-6; D unclear. The CDR3 length is 13 residues. CDR1 is MNHEY, CDR2 SMNVEV, per germline (reference sequence). V lost 4 bases and J 9 bases, leaving 10 bases between the germline ends.

The chain joins TRBV5-1 to TRBJ2-7; 8 positions agree with TRBD2. The CDR3 consists of 18 residues. J was trimmed by 0 bases and V by 0 bases; bases with no gene match: 11. Germline loops: CDR1 SGHRS, CDR2 YFSETQ. CDR3 bases: TGCGCCAGCAGCTTGGTATCTGGGGCGGGGGGTGACTCCTACGAGCAGTACTTC. Its translation: CASSLVSGAGGDSYEQYF.

This clone showed up just a few times. The gene calls are TRBV28 and TRBJ2-2; tentative D call: TRBD2 (5 bases). CDR1 and CDR2 (germline): MDHEN, SYDVKM. Trimming stripped 1 base from V and 6 bases from J, with 12 bases between. This CDR3 contains 15 residues. The CDR3 bases are TGTGCCAGCAGTTTATATACTAGTCATGCCGGGGAGCTGTTTTTT. It is translated as CASSLYTSHAGELFF.

The CDR3, as DNA: TGTGCCAGCAGTTTGAGGACAGGGGAAGGCTATGGCTACACCTTC. It translates to CASSLRTGEGYGYTF. The chain couples TRBV7-9 to TRBJ1-2, with 9 bases lining up with TRBD1. With V trimmed by 6 bases and J by 4 bases, 9 bases remained unmatched. There are 15 residues in the CDR3. Germline lookup yields CDR1 SEHNR and CDR2 FQNEAQ (reference sequence).

V usage is TRBV7-8 and J usage is TRBJ2-5, with D maybe TRBD1 (5 bases). V was clipped by 0 bases and J by 5 bases, with 13 bases between them. The V gene's germline CDR1 is SGHVS and CDR2 FQNEAQ. The CDR3 is made up of 15 amino acids. The CDR3 coding sequence is TGTGCCAGCAGCTTAGCCCCTGGCAGGGTGGAGACCCAGTACTTC. It is translated as CASSLAPGRVETQYF. Complete variable domain (other parts from reference TRBV7-8 and TRBJ2-5): GAGVSQSPRYKVAKRGQDVALRCDPISGHVSLFWYQQALGQGPEFLTYFQNEAQLDKSGLPSDRFFAERPEGSVSTLKIQRTQQEDSAVYLCASSLAPGRVETQYFGPGTRLLVL.

The V and J genes are TRBV30 and TRBJ1-4; D unclear. In germline, CDR1 is GTSNPN, CDR2 SVGIG (reference sequence). V was cut by 3 bases and J by 8 bases, with 25 bases left in between. The CDR3 is 17 amino acids. The DNA of the CDR3 is TGTGCCTGGAGACCACCTCTGTCTGCAGGCTGGAACGAAAAACTGTTTTTT. Residues: CAWRPPLSAGWNEKLFF.

CDR3 sequence (DNA): TGTGCCAGCAGTTTGGCTCTAGCCAAAAACATTCAGTACTTC. It encodes CASSLALAKNIQYF. The rearrangement joins TRBV27 to TRBJ2-4; no definite D call. V was trimmed by 3 bases and J by 0 bases, leaving 6 bases between them. Looked up from germline, CDR1 is MNHEY and CDR2 is SMNVEV (reference sequence). This CDR3 has 14 residues.

Only a few counts were recorded for this clone. This chain joins TRBV6-4 and TRBJ2-3; 8 bases are a match to TRBD2. V shed 2 bases, J shed 4 bases, and the junction held 5 bases outside the gene matches. The CDR3 covers 15 residues. CDR1 is MRHNA, CDR2 SNTAGT, per germline. The CDR3 reads CASSDRGGGSDTQYF. As DNA, the CDR3 is TGTGCCAGCAGTGACCGGGGGGGCGGCTCAGATACGCAGTATTTT.

The chain couples TRBV9 to TRBJ2-7; D might be TRBD2 (6 bases). The CDR3 length is 13 residues. Germline V gene lookup returns CDR1 SGDLS and CDR2 YYNGEE. Trimming shortened V by 7 bases and J by 1 base, and 12 bases separated the two germline ends. As DNA, the CDR3 is TGTGCCAGCTCCCGGGACTTTTCCTACGAGCAGTACTTC. Protein: CASSRDFSYEQYF. Drawing the rest from reference TRBV9 and TRBJ2-7, the complete variable domain is DSGVTQTPKHLITATGQRVTLRCSPRSGDLSVYWYQQSLDQGLQFLIQYYNGEERAKGNILERFSAQQFPDLHSELNLSSLELGDSALYFCASSRDFSYEQYFGPGTRLTVT.

The chain recombines TRBV6-6 with TRBJ2-5; D uncertain. The CDR3 loop spans 14 amino acids. The germline V and J ends were trimmed by 0 bases and 1 base, with 6 bases remaining between them. Germline CDR1 MNHNY, CDR2 SVGAGI (reference sequence). DNA for the CDR3: TGTGCCAGCAGTTACTCTGCTAGCCAAGAGACCCAGTACTTC. The encoded protein is CASSYSASQETQYF.

The chain is built from TRBV7-9 and TRBJ2-2, with TRBD2 as a possible D gene (6 bases). CDR1 and CDR2 (germline): SEHNR, FQNEAQ (reference sequence). This CDR3 spans 16 amino acids. Trimming removed 2 bases from V and 6 bases from J, with 16 bases in between. CDR3 region: CASSLMWDSSAGELFF. The CDR3 nucleotides read TGTGCCAGCAGCTTAATGTGGGACTCCTCCGCCGGGGAGCTGTTTTTT.

The chain carries TRBV11-3 and TRBJ2-1, with 9 positions matching TRBD1. The CDR3 has 15 residues. The V and J ends lost 4 bases and 7 bases, in that order; junction bases with no gene match: 8. Germline values: CDR1 SGHNT, CDR2 YENEEA. CDR3 loop: CASSSLKDRGNEQFF. The CDR3 nucleotides read TGTGCCAGCAGCTCGTTAAAGGACAGGGGTAATGAGCAGTTCTTC.

The chain recombines TRBV5-1 with TRBJ2-7; D ambiguous. The V end lost 4 bases, the J end lost 3 bases, and 5 bases lay between the germline ends. The CDR3 is made up of 11 amino acids. Per the germline V gene, CDR1 is SGHRS and CDR2 is YFSETQ. CDR3 nucleotide sequence: TGCGCCAGCAGCACAAACTACGAGCAGTACTTC. This sequence encodes CASSTNYEQYF.